Each of the 18 T cell receptor beta chains below was sequenced from the same sample in a study of blood T cell repertoires in COVID-19. This table comes from immunoSEQ multiplex PCR, and its TCRdb copy is limited to in-frame clones, with some not included. Here the sample spans 150,000 to 200,000 clones, around 82% being singletons. Sequencing was carried out using PBMCs or T cells enriched from blood (not recorded which). The receptors originated from a woman aged 60-70 years with acute COVID-19.

J is TRBJ1-1 and V is TRBV28; 10 positions match TRBD1. Germline assignment: CDR1 MDHEN and CDR2 SYDVKM. Trimming took 5 bases from V and 3 from J; bases not matched to a gene: 6. The CDR3 contains 15 residues. CDR3 protein: CASSIGQGVYTEAFF. DNA of the CDR3: TGTGCCAGCAGTATCGGACAGGGGGTGTACACTGAAGCTTTCTTT.

This clone was recorded once. V gene TRBV3-1 (or the pseudogene TRBV3-2) combines with J gene TRBJ1-6; no clear D gene. Trimming shortened V by 0 bases and J by 7 bases, and 7 bases separated the two germline ends. The CDR3 totals 14 residues. Germline assignment: CDR1 LGHDT and CDR2 YNNKEL (reference sequence). Written as DNA, the CDR3 is TGTGCCAGCAGCCAAGATACAGCAAATTCACCCCTCCACTTT. Protein product: CASSQDTANSPLHF.

V and J are TRBV7-8 and TRBJ2-3; D might be TRBD2 (6 bases). CDR3 length: 16 amino acids. V was trimmed by 5 bases and J by 6 bases, leaving 21 bases between them. Germline CDR1 and CDR2: SGHVS and FQNEAQ. CDR3 protein: CASSPTVGRGTDTQYF. The CDR3 DNA sequence: TGTGCCAGCAGCCCCACGGTGGGGCGGGGTACGGATACGCAGTATTTT. The entire variable domain, with the rest obtained from reference TRBV7-8 and TRBJ2-3, is as follows: GAGVSQSPRYKVAKRGQDVALRCDPISGHVSLFWYQQALGQGPEFLTYFQNEAQLDKSGLPSDRFFAERPEGSVSTLKIQRTQQEDSAVYLCASSPTVGRGTDTQYFGPGTRLTVL.

The V and J genes are TRBV4-3 and TRBJ2-2; TRBD2 might be the D (5 bases). Germline CDR1 LGHNA, CDR2 YSLEER. V lost 0 bases to trimming and J lost 3 bases, with 5 bases between them. The CDR3 runs to 14 residues. The CDR3 spells CASSQEEDTGELFF. The CDR3, as DNA: TGCGCCAGCAGCCAAGAGGAGGACACCGGGGAGCTGTTTTTT.

This clone was counted once. The rearrangement uses TRBV4-1 and TRBJ1-1; D is perhaps TRBD1 (6 bases). The germline CDR1 and CDR2 sequences are MGHRA and YSYEKL. The CDR3 extends over 16 amino acids. V dropped 6 bases and J dropped 3 bases, with 20 bases sitting between them. The CDR3 sequence: CASRRTPLGADTEAFF. The DNA for the CDR3 is TGCGCCAGCAGACGCACACCCCTGGGGGCCGACACTGAAGCTTTCTTT.

The J gene is TRBJ2-1, the V gene TRBV2; TRBD2 matches at 10 bases. Germline V CDR1 and CDR2: SNHLY, FYNNEI. The CDR3 consists of 15 residues. V dropped 7 bases and J dropped 6; count of bases not matched to a gene: 9. CDR3 in DNA: TGTGCCAGCACGGGGGGGACTAGCGCCTCCAATGAGCAGTTCTTC. Residues: CASTGGTSASNEQFF.

J is TRBJ2-2 and V is TRBV30; 7 positions agree with TRBD2. Germline assignment: CDR1 GTSNPN and CDR2 SVGIG (reference sequence). The CDR3 is 14 amino acids. The V segment lost 5 bases and the J segment 5 bases; nucleotides outside the gene matches: 8. The CDR3 loop reads CAWPRHGGTGELFF. CDR3 coding DNA: TGTGCCTGGCCGAGACACGGGGGGACCGGGGAGCTGTTTTTT.

This rearrangement joins TRBV10-3 to TRBJ2-1; weak D call: TRBD2 (6 bases). V was clipped by 10 bases and J by 5 bases, with 21 bases between them. The CDR3 length is 15 residues. Per germline, CDR1 ENHRY and CDR2 SYGVKD. The CDR3, as DNA: TGTGCCACCGGAGGGACGGAGAAGCCCCACAATGAGCAGTTCTTC. Its translation: CATGGTEKPHNEQFF.

This clone has just a few counts. The chain employs TRBV28 and TRBJ1-6, with 7 bases fitting TRBD1. Germline V CDR1 and CDR2: MDHEN, SYDVKM. The CDR3 length is 20 residues. The trim removed 5 bases at V and 3 bases at J, leaving 19 bases unmatched. The CDR3 DNA is TGTGCCAGCAGTCAAAAAGCGGGAGGGGGCGGCAACGACTATAATTCACCCCTCCACTTT. Encoded protein: CASSQKAGGGGNDYNSPLHF.

The chain carries TRBV12-3 or TRBV12-4 and TRBJ1-2; 8 bases match TRBD1. The CDR3 totals 12 residues. The ends lost 4 bases at V and 7 bases at J; junction bases unmatched: 2. The CDR3 coding sequence is TGTGCCAGCAGTTCGACAGGGGTTGGCTACACCTTC. Translating gives CASSSTGVGYTF.

The J gene is TRBJ1-4, the V gene TRBV7-2; TRBD1 is a possible D gene (6 bases). Trimming shortened V by 2 bases and J by 10 bases, and 11 bases separated the two germline ends. From germline, CDR1 is SGHTA and CDR2 FQGNSA. The CDR3 consists of 13 residues. This CDR3 is CASSLTGTTKLFF. CDR3 nucleotides: TGTGCCAGCAGCTTAACAGGGACAACAAAACTGTTTTTT.

This chain connects TRBV30 to TRBJ1-2; D might be TRBD1 (5 bases). CDR1 is GTSNPN, CDR2 SVGIG, per germline (reference sequence). This CDR3 comprises 10 residues. V was pared by 7 bases and J by 5 bases, with 8 bases between. The CDR3 region has the DNA TGTGCCTCCGGGGGGTATGGCTACACCTTC. Translated: CASGGYGYTF.

V and J are TRBV7-2 and TRBJ2-1, with 8 nucleotides matching TRBD2. The CDR3 sequence is 16 residues long. CDR1 SGHTA and CDR2 FQGNSA come from the germline V gene. With 5 bases clipped from V and 4 bases from J, the junction kept 10 bases outside the gene matches. The CDR3 region is CASSPQSGSRYNEQFF. As DNA, the CDR3 is TGTGCCAGCAGCCCACAGAGCGGGAGCCGGTACAATGAGCAGTTCTTC.

V usage is TRBV2 and J usage is TRBJ1-5, with a possible D match to TRBD1 (5 bases). Per the germline V gene, CDR1 is SNHLY and CDR2 is FYNNEI. The V end was cut by 3 bases, the J end by 7 bases, with 13 bases between. The CDR3 consists of 14 residues. CDR3 bases: TGTGCCAGCAGTGAGTCCAGGGTGGGGCAGCCCCAGCATTTT. Protein sequence: CASSESRVGQPQHF.

This chain joins TRBV7-2 and TRBJ2-1; the match to TRBD2 covers 10 bases. Germline lookup yields CDR1 SGHTA and CDR2 FQGNSA. Losses at the gene ends were 5 bases for V and 9 bases for J; bases not matched to a gene: 13. There are 16 residues in the CDR3. Here the CDR3 reads CASSPGQRGGPGEQFF. CDR3 in DNA: TGTGCCAGCAGCCCAGGGCAGCGGGGGGGGCCGGGTGAGCAGTTCTTC.

The J gene is TRBJ1-5, the V gene TRBV30, with D unresolved. The V gene's germline CDR1 is GTSNPN and CDR2 SVGIG (reference sequence). Trimming removed 3 bases from V and 7 bases from J, with 10 bases in between. The length of the CDR3 is 12 residues. CDR3 in amino acids: CAWSAGRQPQHF. The CDR3 bases are TGTGCCTGGAGCGCAGGTCGGCAGCCCCAGCATTTT.

This chain links TRBV12-3 or TRBV12-4 with TRBJ2-5, with 7 positions matching TRBD2. V shed 7 bases and J 4 bases; nucleotides not matched to a gene: 3. CDR3 size: 12 residues. CDR3 residues: CASIGGGETQYF. As DNA, the CDR3 is TGTGCCAGCATTGGGGGGGGAGAGACCCAGTACTTC.

The chain carries TRBV7-2 and TRBJ2-7; 10 nucleotides agree with TRBD2. The CDR3 spans 15 residues. J gave up 1 base and V 8 bases, and 8 bases lay outside the gene matches. In germline, CDR1 is SGHTA, CDR2 FQGNSA. CDR3 loop: CASGEGGLASYEQYF. The CDR3 nucleotides read TGTGCCAGCGGGGAGGGGGGACTAGCGTCCTACGAGCAGTACTTC.